This T cell receptor beta chain appears in the sequencing data of a study of CD8+ T cells in alopecia areata. Points on this clone: Its antigen remains unidentified.

PBMCs served as the source from which CD4+ and CD8+ T cells were sorted. In each case, RNA was isolated and then reverse transcribed into cDNA as the sequencing template. This table comes from immunoSEQ multiplex PCR, and its TCRdb copy is limited to in-frame clones, with some not included. The data contain under 150,000 clones, roughly 50% of them seen just once; the ten biggest clones take up more than 9%. From germline, CDR1 is SGHDT and CDR2 YYEEEE. CDR3 length: 15 residues. V was pared by 2 bases and J by 3 bases, with 6 bases of the junction left unmatched. Study-wide results and caveats: TCR sharing across patients was less clear than in mice, possibly HLA-related. Sequencing of scalp samples also includes resident alphabeta T cells from normal skin. Normal scalp had lower clonality than lesional scalp, with alopecia totalis/universalis lesions showing this most strongly.

Sequencing was carried out using NKG2D-low CD8+ T cells sorted from blood. The gene calls are TRBV5-6 and TRBJ1-2; 8 bases are a match to TRBD1. The sequence was obtained from a human donor with alopecia areata. CDR3 in amino acids: CASSFLMTGDYGYTF. The CDR3 DNA follows: TGTGCCAGCAGCTTCCTGATGACAGGGGACTATGGCTACACCTTC. The whole variable domain, remainder taken from reference TRBV5-6 and TRBJ1-2, is DAGVTQSPTHLIKTRGQQVTLRCSPKSGHDTVSWYQQALGQGPQFIFQYYEEEERQRGNFPDRFSGHQFPNYSSELNVNALLLGDSALYLCASSFLMTGDYGYTFGSGTRLTVV.